The sequence of this TCR beta chain was determined in a study of CD8 T cells in ankylosing spondylitis. Study conclusions and caveats: Earlier authors reported some of these motif variants in reactive arthritis synovial fluid and blood. Apparently characteristic of ankylosing spondylitis blood was a TCR beta motif (under ten highly homologous variants).

On this clonotype itself: Antigen specificity is unknown.

TCRdb re-analysed the 5' RACE reads in MiXCR, keeping a single row per CDR3 protein. The sample gives roughly 370,000 distinct CDR3 sequences, more than 20% of which show up once; about 15% is in the top ten. The CDR3 runs to 18 residues. Trimming removed 4 bases from V and 0 bases from J; junction bases left unmatched: 9. The germline V gene encodes CDR1 SGHRS and CDR2 YFSETQ. The TCR comes from a male donor with ankylosing spondylitis. This chain joins TRBV5-1 and TRBJ2-3, with 12 positions matching TRBD2. Sequenced sample: blood, either unsorted or a sorted T cell fraction (not recorded which). In nucleotides, the CDR3 is TGCGCCAGCAGCCGGGCTCTAGCGGGAGGGGCTAGCACAGATACGCAGTATTTT. Its translation: CASSRALAGGASTDTQYF.